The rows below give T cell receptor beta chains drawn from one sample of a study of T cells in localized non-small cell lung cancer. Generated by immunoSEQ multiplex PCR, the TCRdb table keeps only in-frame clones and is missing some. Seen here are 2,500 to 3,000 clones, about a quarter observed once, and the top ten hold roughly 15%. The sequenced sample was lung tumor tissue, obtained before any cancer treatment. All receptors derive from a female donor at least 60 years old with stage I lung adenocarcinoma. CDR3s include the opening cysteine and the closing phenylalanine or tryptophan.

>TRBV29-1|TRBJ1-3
CSAEGWGNTIYF
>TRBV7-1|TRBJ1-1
CASSKGGNTEAFF
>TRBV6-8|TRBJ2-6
CASSGLTSISGANVLTF
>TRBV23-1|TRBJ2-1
CASSLGLTNEQFF
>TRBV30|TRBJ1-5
CAWSVYRADQPQHF
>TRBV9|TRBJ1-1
CASSQSGGNTEAFF
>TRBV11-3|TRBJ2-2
CASSLDKGTGELFF
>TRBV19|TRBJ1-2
CASSIDSPGMYGYTF
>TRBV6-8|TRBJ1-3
CASSPRNRNTIYF
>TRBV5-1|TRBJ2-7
CASSTGNSFPGEQYF
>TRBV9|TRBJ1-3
CASSLGTGASGNTIYF
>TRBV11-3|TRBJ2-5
CASSLTIGIQETQYF
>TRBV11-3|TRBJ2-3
CASALTGATDTQYF
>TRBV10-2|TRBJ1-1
CASSESTNTEAFF
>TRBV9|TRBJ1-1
CASSAVGGSTEAFF
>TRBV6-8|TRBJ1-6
CASSQGEGSPLHF
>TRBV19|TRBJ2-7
CASSSRTNSYEQYF
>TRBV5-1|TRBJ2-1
CASSFGTSGSVASNEQFF
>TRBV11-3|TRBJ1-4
CASSLGRARGHEKLFF
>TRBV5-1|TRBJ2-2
CASSLDGGGGELFF
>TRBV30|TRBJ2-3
CAWSGQGRPDTQYF
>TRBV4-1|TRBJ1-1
CASSQGVDTEAFF
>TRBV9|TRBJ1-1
CASSVEPGMHTEAFF
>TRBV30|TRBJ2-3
CAWGQTSSLRDTQYF
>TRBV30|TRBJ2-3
CAWSENAGLAGVYSDTQYF
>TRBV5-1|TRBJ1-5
CASSLGDRNQPQHF
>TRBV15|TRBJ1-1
CATSRDSGSTEAFF
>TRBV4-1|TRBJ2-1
CASSQDKRPALGNNEQFF
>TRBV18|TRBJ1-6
CASSPTAGNSPLHF
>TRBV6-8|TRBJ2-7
CASSSGLRGEQYF
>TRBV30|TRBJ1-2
CAWRKSAYYGYTF
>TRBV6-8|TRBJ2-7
CASSYRVSGIYEQYF
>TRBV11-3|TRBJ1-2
CASSKRTRADGYTF
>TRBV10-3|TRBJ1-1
CAISESRQGGNTEAFF
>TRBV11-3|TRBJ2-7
CASSLAGLGPYEQYF
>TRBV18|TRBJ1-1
CASSPPTGPRPEAFF
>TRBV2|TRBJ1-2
CASRGQTAYGYTF
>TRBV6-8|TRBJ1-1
CASRGHTNTEAFF
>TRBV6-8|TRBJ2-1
CASSNRGRSYNEQFF